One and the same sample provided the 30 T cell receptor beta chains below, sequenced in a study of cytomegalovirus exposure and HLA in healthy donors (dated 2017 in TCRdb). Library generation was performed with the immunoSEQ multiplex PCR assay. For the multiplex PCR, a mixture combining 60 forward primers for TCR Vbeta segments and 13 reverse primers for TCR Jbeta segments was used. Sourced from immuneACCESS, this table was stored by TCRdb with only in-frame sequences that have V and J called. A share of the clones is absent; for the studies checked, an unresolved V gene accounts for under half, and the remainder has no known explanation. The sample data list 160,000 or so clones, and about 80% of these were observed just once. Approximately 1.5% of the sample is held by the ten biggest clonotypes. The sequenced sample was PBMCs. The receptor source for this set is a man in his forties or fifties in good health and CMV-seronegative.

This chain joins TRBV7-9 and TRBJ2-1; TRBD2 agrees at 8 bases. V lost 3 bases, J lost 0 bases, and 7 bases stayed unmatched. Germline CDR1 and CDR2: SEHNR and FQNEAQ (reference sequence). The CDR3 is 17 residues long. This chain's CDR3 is CASSFGGSGSSYNEQFF. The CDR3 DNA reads TGTGCCAGCAGCTTCGGGGGAAGCGGGAGCTCCTACAATGAGCAGTTCTTC.

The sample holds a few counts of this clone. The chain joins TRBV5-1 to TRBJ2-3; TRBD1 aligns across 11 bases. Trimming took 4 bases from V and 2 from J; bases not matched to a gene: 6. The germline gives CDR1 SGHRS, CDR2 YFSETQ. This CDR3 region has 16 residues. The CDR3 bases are TGCGCCAGCAGCCTAGGACAGGGGGCTCCCACAGATACGCAGTATTTT. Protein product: CASSLGQGAPTDTQYF.

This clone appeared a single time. This chain's CDR3 is CSAHLYQETQYF. Here the CDR3 DNA reads TGCAGCGCGCATCTATACCAAGAGACCCAGTACTTC. This chain links TRBV29-1 with TRBJ2-5; no reliable D call. Germline V gene sequence: CDR1 SQVTM, CDR2 ANQGSEA. This CDR3 contains 12 residues. Trimming cost V 7 bases and J 0 bases, with 9 bases left between them.

CDR3 in DNA: TGTGCCAGCAGCCAAGCGGGACAGGGGGCCCGGGAGCTGTTTTTT. Translating it yields CASSQAGQGARELFF. The chain is built from TRBV4-2 and TRBJ2-2, with TRBD1 matching over 12 bases. CDR1 is LGHNA, CDR2 YNFKEQ, per germline. This CDR3 is 15 amino acids long. Trimming removed 1 base from V and 9 bases from J; junction bases left unmatched: 3.

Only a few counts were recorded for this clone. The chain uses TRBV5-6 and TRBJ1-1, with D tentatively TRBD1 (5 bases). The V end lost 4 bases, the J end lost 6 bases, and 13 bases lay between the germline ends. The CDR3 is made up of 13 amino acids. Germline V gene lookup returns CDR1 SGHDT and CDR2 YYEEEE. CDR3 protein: CASSVGPAAEAFF. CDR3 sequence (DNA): TGTGCCAGCAGCGTGGGACCTGCGGCTGAAGCTTTCTTT.

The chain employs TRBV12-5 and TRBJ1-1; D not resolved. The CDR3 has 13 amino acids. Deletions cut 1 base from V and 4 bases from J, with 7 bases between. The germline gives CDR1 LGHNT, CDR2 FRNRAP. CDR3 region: CASGLGGSTEAFF. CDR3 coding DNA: TGTGCTAGTGGTTTGGGTGGGAGCACTGAAGCTTTCTTT.

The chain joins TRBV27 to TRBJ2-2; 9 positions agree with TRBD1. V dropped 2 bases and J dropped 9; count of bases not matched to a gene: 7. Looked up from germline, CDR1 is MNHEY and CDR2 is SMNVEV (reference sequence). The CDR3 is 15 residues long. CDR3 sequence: CASSLKQGAVRELFF. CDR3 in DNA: TGTGCCAGCAGTTTAAAACAGGGGGCCGTCCGGGAGCTGTTTTTT.

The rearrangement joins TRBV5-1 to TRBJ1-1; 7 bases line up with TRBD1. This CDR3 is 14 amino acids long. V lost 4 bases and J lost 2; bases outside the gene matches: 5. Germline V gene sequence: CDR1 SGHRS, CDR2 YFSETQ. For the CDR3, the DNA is TGCGCCAGCAGCAGGGGACAGCCAAACACTGAAGCTTTCTTT. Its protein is CASSRGQPNTEAFF.

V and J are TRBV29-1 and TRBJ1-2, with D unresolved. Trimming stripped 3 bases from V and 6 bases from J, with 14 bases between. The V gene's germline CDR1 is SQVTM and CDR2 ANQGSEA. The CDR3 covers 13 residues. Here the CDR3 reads CSVDSGKGDGYTF. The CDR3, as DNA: TGCAGCGTTGATTCGGGGAAGGGCGATGGCTACACCTTC.

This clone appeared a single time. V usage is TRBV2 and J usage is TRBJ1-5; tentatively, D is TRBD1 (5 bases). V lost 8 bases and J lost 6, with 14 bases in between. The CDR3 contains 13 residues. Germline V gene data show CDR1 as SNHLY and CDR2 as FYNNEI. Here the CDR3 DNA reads TGTGCCAGCCGCGGGACTCTGGGTCAGCCCCAGCATTTT. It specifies CASRGTLGQPQHF.

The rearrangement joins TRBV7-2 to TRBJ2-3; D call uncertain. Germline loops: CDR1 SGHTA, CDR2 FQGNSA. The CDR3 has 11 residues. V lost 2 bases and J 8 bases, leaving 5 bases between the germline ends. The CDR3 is CASSLLVTQYF. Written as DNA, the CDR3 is TGTGCCAGCAGCTTACTTGTTACGCAGTATTTT. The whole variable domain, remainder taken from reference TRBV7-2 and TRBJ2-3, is GAGVSQSPSNKVTEKGKDVELRCDPISGHTALYWYRQSLGQGLEFLIYFQGNSAPDKSGLPSDRFSAERTGGSVSTLTIQRTQQEDSAVYLCASSLLVTQYFGPGTRLTVL.

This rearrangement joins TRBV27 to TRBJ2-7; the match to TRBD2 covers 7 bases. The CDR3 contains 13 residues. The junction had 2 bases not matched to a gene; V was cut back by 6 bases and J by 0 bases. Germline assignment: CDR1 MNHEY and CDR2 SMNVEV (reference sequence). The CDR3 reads CASRPSGSYEQYF. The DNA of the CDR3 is TGTGCCAGCAGACCTAGCGGCTCCTACGAGCAGTACTTC.

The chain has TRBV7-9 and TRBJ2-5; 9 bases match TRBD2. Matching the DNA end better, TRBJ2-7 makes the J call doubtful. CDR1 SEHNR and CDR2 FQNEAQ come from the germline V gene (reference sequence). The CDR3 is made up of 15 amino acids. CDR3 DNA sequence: TGTGCCAGCAGCGCATTAGCGGGAGTTTCCTACGAGCAGTACTTC. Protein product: CASSALAGVSYEQYF.

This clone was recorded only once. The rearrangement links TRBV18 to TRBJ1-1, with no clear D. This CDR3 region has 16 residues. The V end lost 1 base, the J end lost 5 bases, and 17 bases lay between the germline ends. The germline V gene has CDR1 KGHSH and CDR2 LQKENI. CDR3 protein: CASSPQAPASYTEAFF. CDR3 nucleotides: TGTGCCAGCTCACCACAGGCGCCAGCGAGTTATACTGAAGCTTTCTTT.

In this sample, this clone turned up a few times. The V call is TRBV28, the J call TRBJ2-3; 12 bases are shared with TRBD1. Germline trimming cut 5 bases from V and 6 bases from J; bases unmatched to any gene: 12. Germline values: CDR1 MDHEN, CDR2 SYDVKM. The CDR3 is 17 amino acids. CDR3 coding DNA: TGTGCCAGCAGTCCCTCGGGACAGGGGGCTTTAGGGGATACGCAGTATTTT. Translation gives CASSPSGQGALGDTQYF.

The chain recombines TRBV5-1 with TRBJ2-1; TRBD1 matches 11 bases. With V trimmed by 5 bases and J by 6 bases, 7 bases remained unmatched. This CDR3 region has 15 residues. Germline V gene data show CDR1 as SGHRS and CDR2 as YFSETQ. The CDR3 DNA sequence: TGCGCCAGCAGGAGCGGGACAGGGGGTATCAATGAGCAGTTCTTC. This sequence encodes CASRSGTGGINEQFF.

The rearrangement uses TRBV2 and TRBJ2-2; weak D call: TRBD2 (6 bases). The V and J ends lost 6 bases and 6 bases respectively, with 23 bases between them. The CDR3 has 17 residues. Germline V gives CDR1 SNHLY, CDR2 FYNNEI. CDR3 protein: CASSAGLSSVGAGELFF. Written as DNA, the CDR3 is TGTGCCAGCAGCGCGGGATTGTCCAGCGTGGGGGCCGGGGAGCTGTTTTTT.

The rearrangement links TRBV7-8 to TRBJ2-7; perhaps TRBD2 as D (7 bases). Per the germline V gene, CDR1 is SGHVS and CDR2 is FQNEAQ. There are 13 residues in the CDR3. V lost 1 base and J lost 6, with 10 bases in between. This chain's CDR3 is CASSLVGGLEQYV. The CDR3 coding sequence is TGTGCCAGCAGCTTAGTGGGGGGGCTCGAGCAGTACGTC.

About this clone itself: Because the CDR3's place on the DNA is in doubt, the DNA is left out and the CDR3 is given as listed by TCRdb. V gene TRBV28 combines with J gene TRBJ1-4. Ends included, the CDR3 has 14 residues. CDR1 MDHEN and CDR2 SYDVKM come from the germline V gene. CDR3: CASSILGVREKLFF.

CDR3 DNA: TGTGCCAGCAGCTACCTAGCGGGAGCGTCAAAAAACATTCAGTACTTC. Translating gives CASSYLAGASKNIQYF. The chain couples TRBV7-6 to TRBJ2-4; 10 bases are a match to TRBD2. The CDR3 covers 16 residues. J gave up 4 bases and V 4 bases, and 7 bases lay outside the gene matches. CDR1 and CDR2 from the germline V gene are SGHVS and FNYEAQ.

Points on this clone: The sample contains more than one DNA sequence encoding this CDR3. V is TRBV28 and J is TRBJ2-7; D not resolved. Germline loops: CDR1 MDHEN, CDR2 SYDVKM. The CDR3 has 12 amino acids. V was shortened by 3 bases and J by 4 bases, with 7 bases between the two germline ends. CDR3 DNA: TGTGCCAGCAGTTTCCAAAATTACGAGCAGTACTTC. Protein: CASSFQNYEQYF.

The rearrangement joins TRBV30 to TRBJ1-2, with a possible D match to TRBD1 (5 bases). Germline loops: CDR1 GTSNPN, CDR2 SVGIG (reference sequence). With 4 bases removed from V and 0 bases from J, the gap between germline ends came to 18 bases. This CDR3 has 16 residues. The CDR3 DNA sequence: TGTGCCTGGATCCAAATCGGGGGTAGCACTAACTATGGCTACACCTTC. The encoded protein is CAWIQIGGSTNYGYTF.

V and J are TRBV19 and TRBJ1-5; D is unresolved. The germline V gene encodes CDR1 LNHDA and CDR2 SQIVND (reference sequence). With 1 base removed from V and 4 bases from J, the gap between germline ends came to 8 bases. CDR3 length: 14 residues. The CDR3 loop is CASSIGGRNQPQHF. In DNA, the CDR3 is TGTGCCAGTAGTATAGGAGGCCGGAATCAGCCCCAGCATTTT.

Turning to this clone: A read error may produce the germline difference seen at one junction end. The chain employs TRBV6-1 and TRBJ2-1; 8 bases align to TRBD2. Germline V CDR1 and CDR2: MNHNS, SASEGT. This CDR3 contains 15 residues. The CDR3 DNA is TGTGCCAGCAGTGAAACTAGCGGTTCCTACAATGAGCGGTTCTTC. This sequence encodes CASSETSGSYNERFF.

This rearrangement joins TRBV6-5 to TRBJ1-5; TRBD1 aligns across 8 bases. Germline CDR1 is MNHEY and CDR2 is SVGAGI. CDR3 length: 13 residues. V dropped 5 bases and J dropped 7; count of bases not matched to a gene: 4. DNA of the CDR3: TGTGCCAGCAGTCGGACAGGGAGCCAGCCCCAGCATTTT. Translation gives CASSRTGSQPQHF.

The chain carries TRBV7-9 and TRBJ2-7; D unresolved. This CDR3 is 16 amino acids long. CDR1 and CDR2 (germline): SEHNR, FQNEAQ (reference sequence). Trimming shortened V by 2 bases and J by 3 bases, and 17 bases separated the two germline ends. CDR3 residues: CASSLPPGSINYEQYF. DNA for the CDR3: TGTGCCAGCAGCTTACCACCCGGTTCAATAAACTACGAGCAGTACTTC.

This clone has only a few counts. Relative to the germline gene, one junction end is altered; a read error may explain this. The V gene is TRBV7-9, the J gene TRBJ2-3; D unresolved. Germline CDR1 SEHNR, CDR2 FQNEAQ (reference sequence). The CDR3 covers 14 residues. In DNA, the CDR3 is TGTTCCAGCAGCTCCCATGCGGCCCCAGATACGCAGTATTTT. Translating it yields CSSSSHAAPDTQYF. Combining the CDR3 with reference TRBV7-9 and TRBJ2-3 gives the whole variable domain DTGVSQNPRHKITKRGQNVTFRCDPISEHNRLYWYRQTLGQGPEFLTYFQNEAQLEKSRLLSDRFSAERPKGSFSTLEIQRTEQGDSAMYLCSSSSHAAPDTQYFGPGTRLTVL.

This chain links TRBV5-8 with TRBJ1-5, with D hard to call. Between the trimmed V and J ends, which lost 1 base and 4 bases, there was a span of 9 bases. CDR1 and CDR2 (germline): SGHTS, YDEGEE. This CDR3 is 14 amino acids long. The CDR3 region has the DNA TGTGCCAGCAGCTTGAAACAGTTTAATCAGCCCCAGCATTTT. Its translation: CASSLKQFNQPQHF. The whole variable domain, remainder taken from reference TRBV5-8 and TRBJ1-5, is EAGVTQSPTHLIKTRGQQATLRCSPISGHTSVYWYQQALGLGLQFLLWYDEGEERNRGNFPPRFSGRQFPNYSSELNVNALELEDSALYLCASSLKQFNQPQHFGDGTRLSIL.

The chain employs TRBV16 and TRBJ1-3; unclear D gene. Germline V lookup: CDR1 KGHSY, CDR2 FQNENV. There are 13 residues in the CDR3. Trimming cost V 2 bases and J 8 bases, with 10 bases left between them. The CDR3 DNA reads TGTGCCAGCAGCCAACGTGGAGGGCACACCATATATTTT. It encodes CASSQRGGHTIYF.

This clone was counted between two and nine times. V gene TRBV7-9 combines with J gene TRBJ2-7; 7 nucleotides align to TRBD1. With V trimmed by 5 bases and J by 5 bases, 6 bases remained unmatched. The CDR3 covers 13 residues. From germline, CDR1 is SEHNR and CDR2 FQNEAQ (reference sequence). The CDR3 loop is CASSPTGSDEQYF. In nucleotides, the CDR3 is TGTGCCAGCAGCCCGACAGGGAGCGACGAGCAGTACTTC.